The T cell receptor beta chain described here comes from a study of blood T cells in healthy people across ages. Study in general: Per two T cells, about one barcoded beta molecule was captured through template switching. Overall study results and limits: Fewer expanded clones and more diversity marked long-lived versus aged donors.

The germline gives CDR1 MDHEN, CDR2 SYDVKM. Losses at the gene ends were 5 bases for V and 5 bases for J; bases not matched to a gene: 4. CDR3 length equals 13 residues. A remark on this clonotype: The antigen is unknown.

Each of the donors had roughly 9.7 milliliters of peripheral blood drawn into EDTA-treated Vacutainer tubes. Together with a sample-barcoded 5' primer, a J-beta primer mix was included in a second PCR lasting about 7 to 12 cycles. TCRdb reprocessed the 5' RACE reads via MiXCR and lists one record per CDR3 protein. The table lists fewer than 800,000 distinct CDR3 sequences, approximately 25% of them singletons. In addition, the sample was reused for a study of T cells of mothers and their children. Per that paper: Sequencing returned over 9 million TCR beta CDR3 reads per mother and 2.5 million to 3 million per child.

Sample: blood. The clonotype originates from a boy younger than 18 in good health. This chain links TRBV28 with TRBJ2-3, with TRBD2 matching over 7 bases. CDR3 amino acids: CASSKREGDTQYF. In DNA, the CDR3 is TGTGCCAGCAGTAAGCGGGAAGGAGATACGCAGTATTTT.